The entry that follows covers one T cell receptor beta chain sequence. Its antigen remains undetermined. No base qualities exist here, and no much larger clone lies one base off it. The data were taken from a study of shared clonotypes between healthy human individuals (dated by TCRdb to the early 2020s). The study in broad terms: The cohort included three men and two women between 18 and 49 years of age. For each donor, CD4 naive and CD4 memory were each run on three plates, CD8 naive on two plates, and CD8 memory on one plate. Different laboratories and diverse techniques were used to prepare libraries and sequence TCR repertoires, to increase sequencing depth and limit assay-specific biases. Blood TCR repertoires of roughly five healthy adults were deeply sequenced to estimate repertoire size and the extent of clonotype sharing between individuals. Per donor, leukapheresis produced somewhere between about 0.85 and 8.9 billion PBMCs. Findings and caveats that apply to the study as a whole: Naive subsets generally had larger estimated clonotype richness than memory subsets. The small number of donors limited the genetic and exposure-history diversity represented. Sampling was restricted to blood, and TCR repertoires in tissues likely differ from the TCR repertoires found in blood. Sharing across a few donors was observed for approximately 5% of naive CD4, about 3.2% of naive CD8, around 2.5% of memory CD4, and around 0.4% of memory CD8 clonotypes. Rarefaction of sorted-subset datasets indicated incomplete sequencing despite the large sequencing depth. Based on pairwise subsampling, the degree of clonotype sharing among donors was expected to be affected by sequencing depth. Higher generation probabilities were observed for clonotypes shared by all four sorted-subset donors than for non-shared clonotypes.

Here V drops 4 bases and J drops 0 bases, and the junction holds 2 bases not matched to any gene. Its CDR3 holds 14 amino acids, cysteine through phenylalanine. The DNA shown is the 42-base CDR3, in frame from base 1. Reading the germline V gene (reference sequence) gives CDR1 SGHNT and CDR2 YYREEE. TCR CDR3 regions were amplified from genomic DNA by multiplex PCR using the deep immunoSEQ assay. Extracted genomic DNA from each cell subset was distributed evenly across all wells of several immunoSEQ 96-well plates, and each plate was treated as a replicate. For sorted subsets, about 210 ng of genomic DNA, equivalent to around 29,000 T cell genomes, went into each replicate PCR. Purified libraries were quantified with a Qubit 3.0 fluorometer, sized on a Bioanalyzer 2100, and re-quantified with the KAPA Library Quantification kit. A separate single-read 150-cycle Illumina NextSeq 550 flow cell was used to sequence each immunoSEQ 96-well plate. The study's processing was this. The immunoSEQ output contained only junctional sequences without quality scores, so filtering could not match that applied to full-length reads. Sequences were annotated with PyIR, a Python wrapper for IgBLAST v1.9, using IMGT germline references to assign V/J genes and CDR3. Reads were removed for weak V/J assignments (E-value above 1e-6), missing CDR3, stop codons, out-of-frame junctions, or ambiguous translated residues. V3J clonotypes were defined as sequences sharing an identical inferred V gene, J gene, and CDR3 amino acid sequence. The percentage overlap between two repertoires was calculated by dividing the number of shared unique clonotypes by the size of the smaller repertoire. Richness of each repertoire was evaluated using RTK rarefaction, the Chao1 estimator, and Recon v2.1 estimates of unobserved clonotypes. Generation probabilities for all TCRbeta clonotypes obtained by the gDNA method from several donors were computed using OLGA. TCRdb took this table from immuneACCESS and kept in-frame rearrangements with V and J called. Such tables lack part of the clones; where checked against another copy, unresolved V genes explain under half of the gap, and the rest is unexplained. V, J and clone size derive from that table, while D and trimming were established from the DNA sequence. The sample records roughly 1.4 million clones, approximately 98.5% of which are singletons. The ten largest account for 0.36% of the sample.

The donors were healthy, HIV-negative adults who had no recently reported acute infections or vaccinations. Every donor was a Caucasian adult living in Nashville, Tennessee, USA. CD4+ T cells were enriched by magnetic negative selection, after which naive cells were positively selected on CD45RA and the negative fraction was taken as the memory subset. Blood was obtained by leukapheresis, after which PBMCs were separated by Ficoll-Histopaque density gradient centrifugation and cryopreserved in liquid nitrogen vapor phase. Analytical flow cytometry was used to check the purity and quantity of each magnetically sorted T cell population. From each sorted fraction, genomic DNA was isolated and quantified by UV absorbance on a Nanodrop 2000c.

This clonotype originated in a man aged 30 to 45 in good health. The sequencing input was naive CD4+ T cells sorted from blood. The cell subset or site label of this sample denotes: CD45RA+ positively selected. The sequence joins TRBV5-4 to TRBJ2-7; a stretch of 9 junction bases matches TRBD2. CDR3 loop: CASSRTSDSYEQYF. The sequence in DNA is TGTGCCAGCAGCCGGACTAGCGACTCCTACGAGCAGTACTTC.